A selection of T cell receptor beta chains follows, all from one sample in a study of T cells in Graves' hyperthyroidism and ophthalmopathy. In TCRdb, the multiplex PCR reads were re-called with MiXCR into one record per CDR3 protein. The data hold roughly 420,000 distinct CDR3 sequences, with roughly an eighth observed a single time. The source material was blood. Receptor source: a woman younger than 35 with Graves' hyperthyroidism. Each CDR3 is given with its conserved first and last residue. D genes are given only for firm matches. Size tells how often a clone was seen (once, few, many) or the class of an expanded clone, and some rows leave it out.

v_gene	d_gene	abundance	j_gene	CDR3aa	CDR3nt
TRBV7-9	-	few	TRBJ2-1	CASSFTGRGEQFF	TGTGCCAGCAGCTTTACAGGGAGGGGTGAGCAGTTCTTC
TRBV9	-	many	TRBJ1-1	CASSATAGLTEAFF	TGTGCCAGCAGCGCGACGGCTGGACTCACTGAAGCTTTCTTT
TRBV28	TRBD2	many	TRBJ2-4	CASSRPGTSVNIQYF	TGTGCCAGCAGTCGTCCCGGGACTAGCGTAAACATTCAGTACTTC
TRBV11-2	TRBD2	few	TRBJ2-7	CASSAGSSYEQYF	TGTGCCAGCTCAGCGGGGTCCTCCTACGAGCAGTACTTC
TRBV20-1	TRBD2	many	TRBJ2-5	CSASDRGEVYETQYF	TGCAGTGCTAGCGATCGGGGGGAGGTTTATGAGACCCAGTACTTC
TRBV12-3/TRBV12-4	TRBD2	many	TRBJ2-1	CASSLSGLAGVDEQFF	TGTGCCAGCAGTCTCTCGGGACTAGCGGGAGTAGATGAGCAGTTCTTC
TRBV5-1	-	many	TRBJ1-1	CASSSGYDTEAFF	TGCGCCAGCAGCTCCGGCTACGACACTGAAGCTTTCTTT
TRBV7-9	-	-	TRBJ1-1	CASSQGKVSGTEAFF	TGTGCCAGCAGCCAAGGGAAAGTCTCCGGGACTGAAGCTTTCTTT
TRBV19	TRBD2	-	TRBJ2-2	CASTRLAVNTGELFF	TGTGCCAGTACCCGACTAGCGGTGAACACCGGGGAGCTGTTTTTT
TRBV18	-	-	TRBJ1-1	CASSPTNRIEAFF	TGTGCCAGCTCACCGACGAACAGGATTGAAGCTTTCTTT
TRBV29-1	TRBD2	few	TRBJ2-1	CSVLYSGTSVDNEQFF	TGCAGCGTCCTATACTCCGGGACTAGCGTTGACAATGAGCAGTTCTTC
TRBV29-1	-	many	TRBJ1-2	CSVEARKANYGYTF	TGCAGCGTTGAAGCGCGGAAAGCTAACTATGGCTACACCTTC
TRBV20-1	TRBD2	many	TRBJ2-3	CSASGASGTTDTQYF	TGCAGTGCTTCCGGGGCTAGCGGGACGACAGATACGCAGTATTTT
TRBV9	TRBD1	-	TRBJ2-3	CASSVDRGSTDTQYF	TGTGCCAGCAGCGTGGACAGGGGTAGCACAGATACGCAGTATTTT
TRBV2	TRBD1	many	TRBJ2-1	CASSQGVNEQFF	TGTGCCAGCAGCCAGGGGGTAAATGAGCAGTTCTTC